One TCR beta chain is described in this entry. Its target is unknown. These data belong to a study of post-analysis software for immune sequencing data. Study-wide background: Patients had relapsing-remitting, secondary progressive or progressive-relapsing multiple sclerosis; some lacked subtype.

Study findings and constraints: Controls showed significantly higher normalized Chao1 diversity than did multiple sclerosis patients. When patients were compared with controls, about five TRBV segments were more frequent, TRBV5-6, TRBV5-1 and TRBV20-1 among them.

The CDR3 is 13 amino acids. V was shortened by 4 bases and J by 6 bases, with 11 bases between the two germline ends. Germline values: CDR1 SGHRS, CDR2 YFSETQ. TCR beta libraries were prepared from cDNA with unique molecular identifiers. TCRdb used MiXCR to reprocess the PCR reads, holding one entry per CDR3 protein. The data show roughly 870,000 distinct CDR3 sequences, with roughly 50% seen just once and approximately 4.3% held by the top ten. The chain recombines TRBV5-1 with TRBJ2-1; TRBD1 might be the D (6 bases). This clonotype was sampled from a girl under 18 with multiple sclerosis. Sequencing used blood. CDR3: CASSHGQPNEQFF. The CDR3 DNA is TGCGCCAGCAGCCACGGACAGCCCAATGAGCAGTTCTTC.